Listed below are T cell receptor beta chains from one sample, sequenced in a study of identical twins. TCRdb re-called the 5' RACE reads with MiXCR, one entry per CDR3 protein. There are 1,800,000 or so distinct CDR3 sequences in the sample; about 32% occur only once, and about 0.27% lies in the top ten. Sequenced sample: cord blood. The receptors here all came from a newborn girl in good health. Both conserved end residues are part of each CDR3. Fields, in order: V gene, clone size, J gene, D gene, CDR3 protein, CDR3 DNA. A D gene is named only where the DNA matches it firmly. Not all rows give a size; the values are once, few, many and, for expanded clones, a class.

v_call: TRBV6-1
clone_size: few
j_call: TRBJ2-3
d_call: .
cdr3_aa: CASSENPTHTDTQYF
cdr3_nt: TGTGCCAGCAGTGAAAATCCGACCCACACAGATACGCAGTATTTT

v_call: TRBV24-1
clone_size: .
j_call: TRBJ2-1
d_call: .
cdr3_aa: CATSDGLPYNEQFF
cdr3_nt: TGTGCCACCAGTGATGGACTGCCCTACAATGAGCAGTTCTTC

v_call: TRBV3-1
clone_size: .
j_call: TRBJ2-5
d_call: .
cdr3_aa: CASSRIAQETQYF
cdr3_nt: TGTGCCAGCAGCCGGATAGCACAAGAGACCCAGTACTTC

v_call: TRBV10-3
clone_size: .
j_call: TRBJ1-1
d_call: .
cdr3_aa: CAISRTANTEAFF
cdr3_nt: TGTGCCATCTCCCGGACAGCGAACACTGAAGCTTTCTTT

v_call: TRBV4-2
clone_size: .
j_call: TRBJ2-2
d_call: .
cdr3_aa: CASSKGTLTGELFF
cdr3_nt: TGTGCCAGCAGCAAAGGGACCCTAACCGGGGAGCTGTTTTTT

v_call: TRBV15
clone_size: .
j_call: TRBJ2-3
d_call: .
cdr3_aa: CATSRDTKGNTQYF
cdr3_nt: TGTGCCACCAGCAGAGATACAAAAGGGAATACGCAGTATTTT

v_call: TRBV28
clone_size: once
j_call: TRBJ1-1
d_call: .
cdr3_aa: CASSLPHTEAFF
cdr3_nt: TGTGCCAGCAGTTTACCCCACACTGAAGCTTTCTTT

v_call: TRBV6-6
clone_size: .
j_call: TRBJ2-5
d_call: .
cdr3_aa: CASSSSFFREQYF
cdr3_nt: TGTGCCAGCAGCTCCAGTTTTTTTCGGGAGCAGTACTTC

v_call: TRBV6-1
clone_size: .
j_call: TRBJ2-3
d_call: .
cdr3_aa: CASTPFQDTQYF
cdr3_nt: TGTGCCAGCACCCCTTTCCAGGATACGCAGTATTTT

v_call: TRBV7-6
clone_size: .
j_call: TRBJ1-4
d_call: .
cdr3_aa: CASSLDSEEKLFF
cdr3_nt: TGTGCCAGCAGCTTAGATAGCGAGGAAAAACTGTTTTTT

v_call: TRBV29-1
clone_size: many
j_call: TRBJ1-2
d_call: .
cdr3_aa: CSDDYGYTF
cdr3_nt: TGCAGCGACGACTATGGCTACACCTTC

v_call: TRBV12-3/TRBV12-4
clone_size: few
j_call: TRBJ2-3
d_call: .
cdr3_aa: CASTIRGGTQYF
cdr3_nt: TGTGCCAGCACCATACGAGGTGGTACGCAGTATTTT

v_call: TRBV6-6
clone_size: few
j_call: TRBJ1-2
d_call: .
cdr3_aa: CASTLGDTKAYYGYTF
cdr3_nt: TGTGCCAGCACCCTGGGGGATACCAAAGCCTACTATGGCTACACCTTC

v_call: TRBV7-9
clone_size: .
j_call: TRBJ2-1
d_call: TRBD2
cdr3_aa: CASIGTSGKFF
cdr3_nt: TGTGCCAGCATCGGGACTAGCGGGAAGTTCTTC

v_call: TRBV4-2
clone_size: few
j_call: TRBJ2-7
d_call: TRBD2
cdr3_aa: CASSVGREGYEQYF
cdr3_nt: TGTGCCAGCAGCGTGGGCAGGGAGGGCTACGAGCAGTACTTC

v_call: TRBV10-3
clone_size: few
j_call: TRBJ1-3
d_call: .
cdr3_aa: CAISEIGGAGNTIYF
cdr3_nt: TGTGCCATCAGTGAGATCGGGGGCGCTGGAAACACCATATATTTT

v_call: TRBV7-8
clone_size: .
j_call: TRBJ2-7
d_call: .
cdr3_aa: CASSLEATSEDEQYF
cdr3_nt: TGTGCCAGCAGCTTAGAGGCGACCTCTGAGGACGAGCAGTACTTC

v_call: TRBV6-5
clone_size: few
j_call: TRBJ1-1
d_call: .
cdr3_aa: CASRHTRRQPGTFF
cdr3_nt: TGTGCCAGCAGGCATACTCGTCGACAGCCTGGGACTTTCTTT

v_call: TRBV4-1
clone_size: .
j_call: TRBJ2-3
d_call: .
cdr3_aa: CASSQLVVSTDTQYF
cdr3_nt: TGCGCCAGCAGCCAGCTGGTAGTCAGCACAGATACGCAGTATTTT

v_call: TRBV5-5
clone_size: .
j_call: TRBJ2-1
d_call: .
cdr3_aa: CASSLVQGLENEQFF
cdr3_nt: TGTGCCAGCAGCTTGGTCCAGGGTCTCGAGAATGAGCAGTTCTTC

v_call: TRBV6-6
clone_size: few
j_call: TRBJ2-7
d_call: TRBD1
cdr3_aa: CASSLPLRDRAYEQYF
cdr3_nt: TGTGCCAGCAGTCTTCCCCTCCGGGACAGGGCCTACGAGCAGTACTTC

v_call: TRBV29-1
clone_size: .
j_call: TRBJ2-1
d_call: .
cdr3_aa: CSVEAGGNEQFF
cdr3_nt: TGCAGCGTTGAAGCCGGGGGCAATGAGCAGTTCTTC

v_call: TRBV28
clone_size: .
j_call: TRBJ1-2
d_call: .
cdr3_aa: CASSRPAEALYGYTF
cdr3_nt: TGTGCCAGCAGCCGGCCGGCCGAGGCGCTCTATGGCTACACCTTC

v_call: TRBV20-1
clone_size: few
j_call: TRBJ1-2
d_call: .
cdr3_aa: CSAKVGGRLLVGGYTF
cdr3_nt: TGCAGTGCCAAAGTAGGGGGAAGGCTCCTTGTAGGTGGCTACACCTTC

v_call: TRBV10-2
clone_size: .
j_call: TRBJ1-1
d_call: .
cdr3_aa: CASSEPPWDTEAFF
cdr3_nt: TGCGCCAGCAGTGAGCCGCCCTGGGACACTGAAGCTTTCTTT

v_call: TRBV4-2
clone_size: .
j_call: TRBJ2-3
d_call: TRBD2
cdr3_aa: CAGSLAGTTDTQYF
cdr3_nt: TGTGCCGGCAGCTTAGCGGGGACCACAGATACGCAGTATTTT

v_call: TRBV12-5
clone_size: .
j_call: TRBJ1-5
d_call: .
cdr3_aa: CASGLVRGSNQPQHF
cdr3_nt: TGTGCTAGTGGTTTGGTACGGGGCAGCAATCAGCCCCAGCATTTT

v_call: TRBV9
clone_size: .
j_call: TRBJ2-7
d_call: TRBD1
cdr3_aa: CASSAGTGIYEQYF
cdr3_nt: TGTGCCAGCAGCGCTGGGACAGGGATCTACGAGCAGTACTTC

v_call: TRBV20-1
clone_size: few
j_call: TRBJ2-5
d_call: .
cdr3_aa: CSALRDPQETQYF
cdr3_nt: TGCAGTGCTTTACGGGACCCACAAGAGACCCAGTACTTC

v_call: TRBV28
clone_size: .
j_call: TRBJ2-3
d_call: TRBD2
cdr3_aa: CASSPPAGDWTDTQYF
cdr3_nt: TGTGCCAGCAGTCCCCCCGCGGGAGATTGGACAGATACGCAGTATTTT

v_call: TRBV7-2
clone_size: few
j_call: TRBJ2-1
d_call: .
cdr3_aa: CASSMAGTLYNEQFF
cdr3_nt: TGTGCCAGCAGTATGGCGGGGACTCTGTACAATGAGCAGTTCTTC

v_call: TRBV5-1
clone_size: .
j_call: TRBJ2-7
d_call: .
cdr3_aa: CASSPLSSLYEQYF
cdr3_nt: TGCGCCAGCAGCCCCCTTAGTAGCCTCTACGAGCAGTACTTC

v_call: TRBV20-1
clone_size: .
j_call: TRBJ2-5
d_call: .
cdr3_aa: CSARTFQETQYF
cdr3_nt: TGCAGTGCTAGGACGTTTCAAGAGACCCAGTACTTC

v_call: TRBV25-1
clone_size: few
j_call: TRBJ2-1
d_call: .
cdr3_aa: CASCRSGYNEQFF
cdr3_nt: TGTGCTTCGTGCAGGTCTGGCTACAATGAGCAGTTCTTC

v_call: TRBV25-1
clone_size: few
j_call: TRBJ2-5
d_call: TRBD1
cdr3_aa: CASSNPTATGAQETQYF
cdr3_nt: TGTGCCAGCAGTAACCCCACAGCCACAGGGGCACAAGAGACCCAGTACTTC

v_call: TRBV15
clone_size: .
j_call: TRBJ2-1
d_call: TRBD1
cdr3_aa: CATSRDTPGQGSSYNEQFF
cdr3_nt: TGTGCCACCAGCAGAGATACGCCAGGACAGGGAAGTTCCTACAATGAGCAGTTCTTC

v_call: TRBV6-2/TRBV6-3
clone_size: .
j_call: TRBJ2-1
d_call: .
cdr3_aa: CASRGLPSYSEQFF
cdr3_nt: TGTGCCAGCAGGGGACTCCCCTCCTACAGTGAGCAGTTCTTC

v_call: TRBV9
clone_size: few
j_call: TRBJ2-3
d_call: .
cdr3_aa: CASSVNIGGLSTDTQYF
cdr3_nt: TGTGCCAGCAGCGTTAATATCGGGGGTCTTAGCACAGATACGCAGTATTTT

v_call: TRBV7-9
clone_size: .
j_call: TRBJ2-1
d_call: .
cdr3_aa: CASSLVWWECNEQFF
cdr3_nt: TGTGCCAGCAGCTTAGTTTGGTGGGAATGCAATGAGCAGTTCTTC